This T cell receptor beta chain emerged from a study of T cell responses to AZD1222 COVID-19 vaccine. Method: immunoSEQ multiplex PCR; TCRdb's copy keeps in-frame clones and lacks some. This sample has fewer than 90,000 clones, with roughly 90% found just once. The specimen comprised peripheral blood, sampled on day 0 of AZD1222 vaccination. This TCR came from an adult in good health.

In nucleotides, the CDR3 is TGTGCCAGCAGCCACGCCAGCGAATCTAAAGCTTTCTTT. Translated: CASSHASESKAFF. The chain links TRBV3-1 (or the pseudogene TRBV3-2) to TRBJ1-1, with D unclear. From germline, CDR1 is LGHDT and CDR2 YNNKEL (reference sequence). The CDR3 is 13 residues long. Deletions cut 3 bases from V and 9 bases from J, with 14 bases between.